The 20 T cell receptor beta chains reported below all come from one sample, sequenced in a study of blood T cell repertoires in COVID-19. Assay used: immunoSEQ multiplex PCR; TCRdb lists only in-frame clones, some missing. Here the sample spans roughly 76,000 clones, around 89% being singletons. The source material was peripheral blood. These receptor sequences come from a man aged 65-85 years with active or convalescent COVID-19.

The V and J genes are TRBV7-9 and TRBJ1-1; no clear D. V lost 5 bases, J lost 2 bases, and 15 bases lay in between. Germline lookup yields CDR1 SEHNR and CDR2 FQNEAQ (reference sequence). The CDR3 is 15 residues long. CDR3 coding DNA: TGTGCCAGCAGCCCTTTGCCGACTCGAAACACTGAAGCTTTCTTT. It encodes CASSPLPTRNTEAFF.

This chain links TRBV18 with TRBJ1-2; 7 bases match TRBD1. J lost 8 bases, V lost 5 bases, and 8 bases had no gene match. The CDR3 sequence is 13 residues long. CDR1 and CDR2 from the germline V gene are KGHSH and LQKENI. CDR3 DNA sequence: TGTGCCAGCTCATCGCGGACAGGCCTGGGCTACACCTTC. It yields the protein CASSSRTGLGYTF. Together with reference TRBV18 and TRBJ1-2, the CDR3 gives the full variable domain: NAGVMQNPRHLVRRRGQEARLRCSPMKGHSHVYWYRQLPEEGLKFMVYLQKENIIDESGMPKERFSAEFPKEGPSILRIQQVVRGDSAAYFCASSSRTGLGYTFGSGTRLTVV.

The chain has TRBV7-8 and TRBJ1-2, with D perhaps matching TRBD1 (6 bases). This CDR3 contains 13 residues. Germline V gene data show CDR1 as SGHVS and CDR2 as FQNEAQ. V was clipped by 4 bases and J by 4 bases, with 10 bases between them. Here the CDR3 reads CASSSGQFYGYTF. The CDR3 bases are TGTGCCAGCAGCTCAGGACAGTTCTATGGCTACACCTTC.

This clone was seen a few times. The J gene is TRBJ2-5, the V gene TRBV5-8; 7 bases match TRBD2. Germline-derived CDR1 and CDR2 are SGHTS and YDEGEE. This CDR3 comprises 13 residues. The ends lost 0 bases at V and 4 bases at J; junction bases unmatched: 0. The chain's CDR3 is CASSLGGRETQYF. The DNA for the CDR3 is TGTGCCAGCAGCTTGGGCGGGAGAGAGACCCAGTACTTC.

The chain couples TRBV5-6 to TRBJ2-2, with TRBD2 identical over 10 bases. The CDR3 runs 19 residues. Germline CDR1 is SGHDT and CDR2 is YYEEEE. J was trimmed by 0 bases and V by 3 bases; bases with no gene match: 11. The CDR3 DNA follows: TGTGCCAGCAGCTCTTTTAAAAGCGGGAGGGCAGCGAACACCGGGGAGCTGTTTTTT. This encodes CASSSFKSGRAANTGELFF. Together with reference TRBV5-6 and TRBJ2-2, the CDR3 gives the full variable domain: DAGVTQSPTHLIKTRGQQVTLRCSPKSGHDTVSWYQQALGQGPQFIFQYYEEEERQRGNFPDRFSGHQFPNYSSELNVNALLLGDSALYLCASSSFKSGRAANTGELFFGEGSRLTVL.

This clone is a singleton in its sample. The CDR3 spells CASSPRRAGETQYF. CDR3 bases: TGTGCCAGCTCACCACGTCGAGCGGGCGAGACCCAGTACTTC. J is TRBJ2-5 and V is TRBV18; D is perhaps TRBD2 (6 bases). Per germline, CDR1 KGHSH and CDR2 LQKENI. The length of the CDR3 is 14 residues. V gave up 1 base and J gave up 5 bases, with 11 bases separating them.

The CDR3 DNA reads as TGTGCCAGCAGTGCCGGGACTGCATACAATGAGCAGTTCTTC. Its protein is CASSAGTAYNEQFF. The genes are TRBV6-4 and TRBJ2-1; D possibly corresponds to TRBD2 (6 bases). Trimming took 4 bases from V and 4 from J, leaving 11 bases between them. The CDR3 runs 14 residues. CDR1 MRHNA and CDR2 SNTAGT come from the germline V gene.

The genes are TRBV6-5 and TRBJ1-5; 10 positions agree with TRBD1. This CDR3 region has 15 residues. Germline V lookup: CDR1 MNHEY, CDR2 SVGAGI. With 6 bases clipped from V and 2 bases from J, the junction kept 4 bases outside the gene matches. CDR3 nucleotide sequence: TGTGCCAGCAGCCGGACAGGGGGGGGCAATCAGCCCCAGCATTTT. Translated, it gives CASSRTGGGNQPQHF.

The V call is TRBV30, the J call TRBJ1-1; D is undetermined. V shed 3 bases and J shed 12 bases, with 20 bases lying between them. The CDR3 runs to 13 residues. Germline V gene sequence: CDR1 GTSNPN, CDR2 SVGIG (reference sequence). The CDR3 region is CAWSPLGGIGPFF. DNA of the CDR3: TGTGCCTGGAGCCCCCTCGGAGGGATTGGACCTTTCTTT.

This chain connects TRBV14 to TRBJ2-5; the D gene is possibly TRBD2 (6 bases). Deletions cut 2 bases from V and 4 bases from J, with 11 bases between. The CDR3 contains 14 residues. In germline, CDR1 is SGHDN, CDR2 FVKESK. The CDR3 bases are TGTGCCAGCAGCCAACGTATGGGGGGAGAGACCCAGTACTTC. This gives the protein CASSQRMGGETQYF.

This chain links TRBV2 with TRBJ2-1; 8 nucleotides line up with TRBD1. The V segment lost 7 bases and the J segment 1 base; nucleotides outside the gene matches: 6. This CDR3 is 15 amino acids long. Germline CDR1 is SNHLY and CDR2 is FYNNEI. The CDR3 DNA reads TGTGCCAGCAATAACAGGGGGTTTTCCTACAATGAGCAGTTCTTC. This translates into CASNNRGFSYNEQFF.

V and J are TRBV5-1 and TRBJ1-6, with D uncertain. Looked up from germline, CDR1 is SGHRS and CDR2 is YFSETQ. The CDR3 extends over 15 amino acids. V was shortened by 4 bases and J by 6 bases, with 14 bases between the two germline ends. DNA for the CDR3: TGCGCCAGCAGCCGGTGGGCCGCCGGTAATTCACCCCTCCACTTT. Its protein is CASSRWAAGNSPLHF.

The genes are TRBV24-1 and TRBJ1-2; perhaps TRBD1 as D (6 bases). Trimming left V 9 bases short and J 1 base short, with 14 bases between. The germline V gene encodes CDR1 KGHDR and CDR2 SFDVKD. This CDR3 region has 14 residues. The DNA of the CDR3 is TGTGCCACCGCCGGGACACCTCATAACTATGGCTACACCTTC. Translation: CATAGTPHNYGYTF.

For the CDR3, the DNA is TGTGCCAGCAGCGCGGCAGGGCGACACACAGATACGCAGTATTTT. It specifies CASSAAGRHTDTQYF. The chain has TRBV7-9 and TRBJ2-3, with D tentatively TRBD1 (5 bases). This CDR3 contains 15 residues. V lost 5 bases to trimming and J lost 2 bases, with 14 bases between them. Germline values: CDR1 SEHNR, CDR2 FQNEAQ (reference sequence).

The chain employs TRBV14 and TRBJ1-5; D is undetermined. Germline CDR1 is SGHDN and CDR2 is FVKESK. The CDR3 contains 17 residues. The V and J ends lost 0 bases and 4 bases respectively, with 16 bases between them. CDR3 loop: CASSQDIRVPKNQPQHF. CDR3 nucleotide sequence: TGTGCCAGCAGCCAAGATATCCGGGTTCCTAAAAATCAGCCCCAGCATTTT.

The chain couples TRBV3-1 (or the pseudogene TRBV3-2) to TRBJ1-5; D is unclear. Germline loops: CDR1 LGHDT, CDR2 YNNKEL (reference sequence). CDR3 length: 13 amino acids. V was pared by 1 base and J by 4 bases, with 5 bases between. CDR3 sequence (DNA): TGTGCCAGCAGCCAAGCACATAATCAGCCCCAGCATTTT. Translation gives CASSQAHNQPQHF.

The V and J genes are TRBV24-1 and TRBJ1-2; a possible D gene is TRBD1 (6 bases). V was shortened by 0 bases and J by 7 bases, with 20 bases between the two germline ends. This CDR3 is built from 17 residues. Germline CDR1 and CDR2: KGHDR and SFDVKD. CDR3 region: CATSDLAGTPPASGYTF. Written as DNA, the CDR3 is TGTGCCACCAGTGATTTGGCCGGGACACCTCCCGCAAGTGGCTACACCTTC.

The V gene is TRBV4-2, the J gene TRBJ2-2; TRBD2 matches 7 bases. The CDR3 extends over 15 amino acids. Unmatched junction bases numbered 9, after V lost 4 bases and J lost 7 bases. Looked up from germline, CDR1 is LGHNA and CDR2 is YNFKEQ. CDR3 in amino acids: CASSLKTSSDGELFF. CDR3 coding DNA: TGTGCCAGCAGCCTTAAGACTAGCTCAGACGGGGAGCTGTTTTTT.

The chain is built from TRBV18 and TRBJ1-5, with D unclear. V was trimmed by 3 bases and J by 7 bases, leaving 10 bases between them. This CDR3 is 13 amino acids long. From germline, CDR1 is KGHSH and CDR2 LQKENI. The CDR3 is CASSPVNQQPQHF. The CDR3 coding sequence is TGTGCCAGCTCACCCGTCAACCAGCAGCCCCAGCATTTT. Full variable domain (missing parts from reference TRBV18 and TRBJ1-5): NAGVMQNPRHLVRRRGQEARLRCSPMKGHSHVYWYRQLPEEGLKFMVYLQKENIIDESGMPKERFSAEFPKEGPSILRIQQVVRGDSAAYFCASSPVNQQPQHFGDGTRLSIL.

V usage is TRBV6-5 and J usage is TRBJ2-5, with 8 bases that match TRBD2. Germline V gives CDR1 MNHEY, CDR2 SVGAGI. The CDR3 is made up of 14 amino acids. V gave up 5 bases and J gave up 7 bases; unmatched junction bases: 9. CDR3 in DNA: TGTGCCAGCAGTAAGAGCGGGACTAGGGGGACCCAGTACTTC. Encoded protein: CASSKSGTRGTQYF.